Presented here are 30 T cell receptor beta chains from one specimen sequenced in a study of T cells in women clearing cervical HPV infection. Clones were read by immunoSEQ multiplex PCR, and TCRdb kept only the in-frame ones, dropping some. This table holds fewer than 35,000 clones. The sample was blood buffy coat. These TCRs come from a woman between 18 and 69 years old with a cervical HPV16 infection that either progressed to CIN3+ or cleared (not recorded which).

A note on this clone: The missing CDR3 end, 3 residues past where the read stops, is filled in from the germline J gene. The V and J genes are TRBV19 and TRBJ1-1; D ambiguous. The CDR3 covers 13 residues. In germline, CDR1 is LNHDA, CDR2 SQIVND (reference sequence). Trimming left V 7 bases short and J 4 bases short, with 13 bases between. The sequenced part of the CDR3 DNA is TGTGCCAGTAATGCGGGTGGGAGCACTGAA. Translation gives CASNAGGSTE. The complete CDR3 sequence is CASNAGGSTEAFF.

For this clone: The read is 3 residues too short to cover the CDR3 end, so that end is filled in from the germline J gene. The V gene is TRBV5-4, the J gene TRBJ1-4; D may be TRBD1 (5 bases). Germline V CDR1 and CDR2: SGHNT, YYREEE (reference sequence). The CDR3 spans 16 residues. CDR3 bases read: TGTGCCAGCAGGAACCCAAAGGTCTCTGGGGCCAACGTA. Its translation is CASRNPKVSGANV. The full-length CDR3 reads as CASRNPKVSGANVLFF.

In the case of this clone: Read sequence stops 3 residues before the CDR3 end, and the germline J gene provides the missing end. V is TRBV7-6 and J is TRBJ1-2; D gene unclear. The germline CDR1 and CDR2 sequences are SGHVS and FNYEAQ. The CDR3 spans 15 residues. The CDR3: CASTPGLESYYDYTF. The CDR3 DNA, read in part, is TGTGCCAGCACCCCCGGCCTCGAGAGCTACTACGAC.

With regard to this clone: With the read ending 3 residues before the CDR3 end, the germline J gene is used to fill in that end. The chain couples TRBV2 to TRBJ2-5; D may be TRBD1 (6 bases). V was trimmed by 10 bases and J by 1 base, leaving 19 bases between them. Germline CDR1 reads SNHLY; CDR2 reads FYNNEI. This CDR3 spans 15 amino acids. The CDR3 here is CATPLGARSQETQYF. The CDR3 DNA, read in part, is TGTGCCACCCCCCTGGGGGCTAGAAGCCAAGAGACC. Full variable domain (missing parts from reference TRBV2 and TRBJ2-5): EPEVTQTPSHQVTQMGQEVILRCVPISNHLYFYWYRQILGQKVEFLVSFYNNEISEKSEIFDDQFSVERPDGSNFTLKIRSTKLEDSAMYFCATPLGARSQETQYFGPGTRLLVL.

A word on this clone: Read coverage stops 3 residues before the CDR3 terminus; the germline J gene supplies the remainder. The rearrangement joins TRBV5-1 to TRBJ1-6, with 9 bases that match TRBD1. Unmatched junction bases numbered 11, after V lost 1 base and J lost 6 bases. Germline values: CDR1 SGHRS, CDR2 YFSETQ. The CDR3 contains 18 residues. The covered CDR3 bases are TGCGCCAGCAGCTTGCGGGAGCCGGGACAGGGACTTAATTCACCC. Amino acids: CASSLREPGQGLNSP. The complete CDR3 sequence is CASSLREPGQGLNSPLHF.

In regard to this clone: The CDR3 end lies 3 residues beyond the end of the read and is filled in from the germline J gene. The V and J genes are TRBV19 and TRBJ1-2; 10 bases are a match to TRBD1. This CDR3 region has 16 residues. The germline V gene encodes CDR1 LNHDA and CDR2 SQIVND (reference sequence). Incomplete CDR3 DNA: TGTGCCAGTAGTCAAGGACAGGGGGTGGCGGCGAGCGGC. It encodes CASSQGQGVAASG. The whole CDR3 region reads CASSQGQGVAASGYTF.

Concerning this clone: The CDR3 goes on 3 residues after the read ends, and that part is filled in from the germline J gene. The chain links TRBV19 to TRBJ2-3, with 7 bases aligning to TRBD1. There are 15 residues in the CDR3. Germline loops: CDR1 LNHDA, CDR2 SQIVND (reference sequence). The CDR3 bases that were read are TGTGCCAGTAGTTCGAGACAGGGTTTAGGGGAGACG. The encoded protein is CASSSRQGLGET. The CDR3, in full, reads CASSSRQGLGETQYF.

As to this clone: The observed sequence ends 3 residues before the CDR3 terminus, with the missing tail filled in from the germline J gene. The rearrangement links TRBV7-9 to TRBJ1-2, with 9 bases lining up with TRBD1. The germline gives CDR1 SEHNR, CDR2 FQNEAQ (reference sequence). CDR3 length: 15 residues. The CDR3 sequence: CASSAPGQGTYDYTF. The sequenced part of the CDR3 DNA is TGTGCCAGCAGCGCCCCGGGACAGGGTACCTACGAC.

A note on this clone: The observed sequence ends 3 residues before the CDR3 terminus, with the missing tail filled in from the germline J gene. The chain has TRBV7-2 and TRBJ2-4; 9 bases match TRBD1. Per the germline V gene, CDR1 is SGHTA and CDR2 is FQGNSA. The CDR3 spans 14 residues. Incomplete CDR3 DNA: TGTGCCAGCAGCTTGTCCACAGGGGGCTATGGT. Translation: CASSLSTGGYG. The full CDR3 is CASSLSTGGYGQYF.

Notes on this clone: The CDR3 end lies 3 residues beyond the end of the read and is filled in from the germline J gene. The V call is TRBV6-2 or TRBV6-3, the J call TRBJ1-1; 11 nucleotides match TRBD1. This CDR3 spans 17 amino acids. The trim removed 9 bases at V and 1 base at J, leaving 13 bases unmatched. Germline V gene lookup returns CDR1 MNHEY and CDR2 SVGEGT. The covered CDR3 bases are TGTGCCAGTCAAAAGCTAGGGGACAGGGGGGCGAACACTGAA. Amino acid sequence: CASQKLGDRGANTE. The whole CDR3 sequence reads CASQKLGDRGANTEAFF.

Note on this clone: The DNA ends 3 residues before the CDR3 does, and the rest of the CDR3 is filled in from the germline J gene. The V gene is TRBV29-1, the J gene TRBJ2-3; 7 bases agree with TRBD1. The CDR3 has 14 residues. Looked up from germline, CDR1 is SQVTM and CDR2 is ANQGSEA. The CDR3 sequence: CSVAQGSGNQPQYF. The covered CDR3 bases are TGCAGCGTCGCACAGGGGTCAGGCAATCAGCCG.

Turning to this clone: The read ends 3 residues early relative to the CDR3; the germline J gene fills the gap. The chain recombines TRBV18 with TRBJ2-2; 9 nucleotides align to TRBD1. The junction had 8 bases not matched to a gene; V was cut back by 2 bases and J by 7 bases. The CDR3 spans 16 residues. Germline CDR1 KGHSH, CDR2 LQKENI. CDR3 loop: CASSPAGTGLGGELFF. CDR3 bases read: TGTGCCAGCTCACCAGCAGGGACAGGGCTTGGCGGGGAG. Full variable domain (rest looked up from reference TRBV18 and TRBJ2-2): NAGVMQNPRHLVRRRGQEARLRCSPMKGHSHVYWYRQLPEEGLKFMVYLQKENIIDESGMPKERFSAEFPKEGPSILRIQQVVRGDSAAYFCASSPAGTGLGGELFFGEGSRLTVL.

Turning to this clone: At one boundary the junction diverges from the germline segment, which might be a read error. The missing CDR3 end, 3 residues past where the read stops, is filled in from the germline J gene. This specimen includes other DNA sequences encoding the same CDR3. V is TRBV2 and J is TRBJ1-3; D might be TRBD1 (6 bases). Germline assignment: CDR1 SNHLY and CDR2 FYNNEI. This CDR3 spans 14 amino acids. The covered CDR3 bases are TGTGCCAGCAGTCAACAGGGCTCTGGAAACACG. It codes for CASSQQGSGNT. The full-length CDR3 reads as CASSQQGSGNTIYF.

Regarding this clone: The missing CDR3 end, 3 residues past where the read stops, is filled in from the germline J gene. The genes are TRBV25-1 and TRBJ2-1; D remains ambiguous. V was clipped by 3 bases and J by 0 bases, with 9 bases between them. Germline V CDR1 and CDR2: MGHDK, SYGVNS. The CDR3 extends over 15 amino acids. This CDR3 reads CASSEVQLSYNEQFF. The sequenced part of the CDR3 DNA is TGTGCCAGCAGTGAGGTACAGCTCTCCTACAATGAG.

As for this clone: The CDR3 goes on 3 residues after the read ends, and that part is filled in from the germline J gene. V and J are TRBV4-1 and TRBJ2-2; 15 nucleotides align to TRBD2. The CDR3 has 18 amino acids. The V segment lost 3 bases and the J segment 6 bases; nucleotides outside the gene matches: 8. Germline V gene lookup returns CDR1 MGHRA and CDR2 YSYEKL. The CDR3 sequence is CASSHRGLAGGSAGELFF. The part of the CDR3 DNA that was read is TGCGCCAGCAGCCACCGGGGACTAGCGGGAGGATCTGCCGGGGAG.

Worth noting for this clone: The junction departs from the called germline gene at one end, perhaps through a read error. The CDR3 end falls 3 residues outside the read, so it is completed with the germline J gene. The rearrangement links TRBV4-1 to TRBJ2-7, with 11 bases matching TRBD2. Germline V CDR1 and CDR2: MGHRA, YSYEKL. The CDR3 has 15 amino acids. CDR3 bases read: TGCACCAGCAGCCAGAGGGGGACTAGCGGCTACGAG. This sequence encodes CTSSQRGTSGYE. The CDR3 in its entirety is CTSSQRGTSGYEQYF.

Regarding this clone: The sequenced fragment ends 3 residues before the CDR3 boundary, so the rest is inferred from the germline J gene. This chain links TRBV18 with TRBJ2-1, with TRBD1 matching 12 bases. The CDR3 runs to 14 residues. Looked up from germline, CDR1 is KGHSH and CDR2 is LQKENI. J was trimmed by 9 bases and V by 5 bases; bases with no gene match: 5. The CDR3 DNA, read in part, is TGTGCCAGCTCAGGGACAGGGGGCTTAAGTGAG. Protein product: CASSGTGGLSE. In full, the CDR3 is CASSGTGGLSEQFF.

On this clone: The sequenced fragment ends 3 residues before the CDR3 boundary, so the rest is inferred from the germline J gene. The chain has TRBV5-1 and TRBJ2-3; possibly TRBD1 for D (5 bases). Germline lookup yields CDR1 SGHRS and CDR2 YFSETQ. Trimming shortened V by 3 bases and J by 8 bases, and 16 bases separated the two germline ends. The CDR3 totals 14 residues. The CDR3 protein is CASSYLTDPSTQYF. CDR3 DNA, as far as it was read: TGCGCCAGCAGCTACCTGACAGACCCTAGTACG.

In regard to this clone: Read sequence stops 3 residues before the CDR3 end, and the germline J gene provides the missing end. The J gene is TRBJ2-7, the V gene TRBV10-3, with 8 bases matching TRBD1. V dropped 2 bases and J dropped 4; count of bases not matched to a gene: 4. The CDR3 is 14 amino acids. Germline values: CDR1 ENHRY, CDR2 SYGVKD. Partial CDR3 DNA: TGTGCCATCAGTGAGAACAGGGGGATTTACGAG. The encoded protein is CAISENRGIYE. The full CDR3 protein is CAISENRGIYEQYF.

Concerning this clone itself: From the germline J gene comes the end of the CDR3, since the read stops 3 residues before it. This chain connects TRBV4-1 to TRBJ2-1, with 7 bases matching TRBD2. Germline V gene lookup returns CDR1 MGHRA and CDR2 YSYEKL. V dropped 1 base and J dropped 4; count of bases not matched to a gene: 13. This CDR3 contains 18 residues. The CDR3 sequence: CASSQAGLRTSLYNEQFF. Partial CDR3 DNA: TGCGCCAGCAGCCAAGCGGGCCTCCGGACTAGTTTATACAATGAG.

Details on this clone: The read ends 3 residues early relative to the CDR3; the germline J gene fills the gap. The V call is TRBV11-2, the J call TRBJ2-5; 11 nucleotides align to TRBD2. V lost 3 bases to trimming and J lost 5 bases; unmatched junction nucleotides: 5. Germline CDR1 is SGHAT and CDR2 is FQNNGV. The CDR3 has 15 amino acids. The sequenced part of the CDR3 DNA is TGTGCCAGCAGCTTCTTGACTAGCGGGGTGGAGACC. It specifies CASSFLTSGVET. The whole CDR3 reads CASSFLTSGVETQYF.

A note on this clone: The read falls 3 residues short of the CDR3 end, and the missing part is taken from the germline J gene. The chain recombines TRBV20-1 with TRBJ2-1; 13 positions agree with TRBD2. The CDR3 covers 16 residues. Germline CDR1 DFQATT, CDR2 SNEGSKA (reference sequence). V dropped 3 bases and J dropped 4; count of bases not matched to a gene: 6. Partial CDR3 DNA: TGCAGTGCTAGTCATCTGACTAGCGGGAGGTACAATGAG. Amino acids: CSASHLTSGRYNE. The full CDR3 sequence reads CSASHLTSGRYNEQFF.

As for this clone: The observed sequence ends 3 residues before the CDR3 terminus, with the missing tail filled in from the germline J gene. The chain has TRBV2 and TRBJ2-5; possibly TRBD1 for D (5 bases). The CDR3 runs 14 residues. The germline V gene has CDR1 SNHLY and CDR2 FYNNEI. V was clipped by 3 bases and J by 2 bases, with 10 bases between them. CDR3 DNA (partial): TGTGCCAGCAGTGAGTGGACACGGCAAGAGACC. This sequence encodes CASSEWTRQET. The CDR3 as a whole reads CASSEWTRQETQYF.

About this clone itself: The read falls 3 residues short of the CDR3 end, and the missing part is taken from the germline J gene. The chain recombines TRBV4-2 with TRBJ2-3; D uncertain. The CDR3 consists of 14 residues. Germline V gene lookup returns CDR1 LGHNA and CDR2 YNFKEQ. The sequenced CDR3 bases are TGTGCCAGCAGCCAAGTTCAGTACCAAGAGACG. This translates into CASSQVQYQET. The entire CDR3 protein reads CASSQVQYQETQYF.

With regard to this clone: The CDR3 goes on 3 residues after the read ends, and that part is filled in from the germline J gene. The chain carries TRBV30 and TRBJ2-3; weak D call: TRBD2 (6 bases). V lost 3 bases and J lost 3, with 13 bases in between. This CDR3 comprises 14 residues. Per germline, CDR1 GTSNPN and CDR2 SVGIG (reference sequence). The sequenced part of the CDR3 DNA is TGTGCCTGGAGCCACCCCGGGGGAACAGATACG. Its translation is CAWSHPGGTDT. The entire CDR3 reads CAWSHPGGTDTQYF.

With respect to this clone: The observed sequence ends 3 residues before the CDR3 terminus, with the missing tail filled in from the germline J gene. V and J are TRBV7-8 and TRBJ2-5; 8 bases agree with TRBD1. J gave up 1 base and V 6 bases, and 7 bases lay outside the gene matches. From germline, CDR1 is SGHVS and CDR2 FQNEAQ. The CDR3 is made up of 15 amino acids. The DNA read from the CDR3 is TGTGCCAGCAGTCAAGACAGGGGCCTCCAAGAGACC. Its translation: CASSQDRGLQET. The whole CDR3 protein reads CASSQDRGLQETQYF.

A word on this clone: The read ends 3 residues early relative to the CDR3; the germline J gene fills the gap. The gene calls are TRBV18 and TRBJ2-1; 7 bases are shared with TRBD2. This CDR3 spans 12 amino acids. The germline CDR1 and CDR2 sequences are KGHSH and LQKENI. Unmatched junction bases numbered 1, after V lost 6 bases and J lost 5 bases. Here the CDR3 reads CASSSGDNEQFF. The CDR3 DNA, read in part, is TGTGCCAGCTCGAGCGGGGACAATGAG.

Note on this clone: The sequence runs out 3 residues before the end of the CDR3; the remainder is reconstructed from the germline J gene. J is TRBJ2-2 and V is TRBV5-6; perhaps TRBD1 as D (5 bases). This CDR3 has 13 amino acids. CDR1 and CDR2 from the germline V gene are SGHDT and YYEEEE. CDR3 region: CASSLAGANVLFF. The CDR3 bases that were read are TGTGCCAGCAGCTTGGCTGGGGCCAACGTG.

Regarding this clone: Read coverage stops 3 residues before the CDR3 terminus; the germline J gene supplies the remainder. The chain employs TRBV19 and TRBJ1-2; 9 nucleotides line up with TRBD1. This CDR3 comprises 15 residues. Germline V CDR1 and CDR2: LNHDA, SQIVND (reference sequence). The DNA read from the CDR3 is TGTGCCAGTAGTATAGATCAACAGGGGGCTGCAGGC. This codes for CASSIDQQGAAG. The whole CDR3 reads CASSIDQQGAAGYTF.

Note on this clone: The read gets to within 3 residues of the CDR3 end, and the germline J gene fills in the rest. The chain links TRBV4-2 to TRBJ2-5, with no clear D. The CDR3 contains 13 residues. Trimming took 0 bases from V and 5 from J, leaving 7 bases between them. Germline-derived CDR1 and CDR2 are LGHNA and YNFKEQ. CDR3 amino acids: CASSQEFRETQYF. The CDR3 DNA, read in part, is TGTGCCAGCAGCCAAGAATTTCGGGAGACC.